The TCR beta chain under discussion was sequenced for a study of blood T cell repertoires in COVID-19. Turning to the study itself: Sites in the United States, Italy and Spain provided acute and convalescent COVID-19 samples. The cDNA or gDNA used as material had been derived from T cells, B-cell-depleted T cells, or PBMCs.

The table lists this clone with a count of one. This table comes from immunoSEQ multiplex PCR, and its TCRdb copy is limited to in-frame clones, with some not included. Of about 280,000 clones in the sample, around four fifths were seen once. The CDR3 loop spans 14 amino acids. The V gene's germline CDR1 is SGHNT and CDR2 YYREEE (reference sequence). V dropped 4 bases and J dropped 1 base, with 9 bases sitting between them. The sample was peripheral blood. The clonotype was recovered from a woman aged 45 to 65 who had recovered from COVID-19. V usage is TRBV5-4 and J usage is TRBJ1-3, with D tentatively TRBD1 (5 bases). CDR3 sequence: CASSRDRSGNTIYF. CDR3 in DNA: TGTGCCAGCAGCCGTGACAGATCTGGAAACACCATATATTTT.